These T cell receptor beta chains were read from a single sample in a study of blood T cell repertoires in COVID-19. Generated by immunoSEQ multiplex PCR, the TCRdb table keeps only in-frame clones and is missing some. The sample comprises about 140,000 clones, 65% to 85% of which are singletons, and 4% rests with the top ten. Sample: peripheral blood. These receptors were collected from a woman in her sixties or seventies with acute or convalescent COVID-19. Each CDR3 is given with its conserved first and last residue. A D gene is named only where the DNA matches it firmly. Only part of the rows carry a size: once, few, many, or a class if the clone is expanded.

d_call	clone_size	j_call	v_call	cdr3_aa	cdr3_nt
TRBD2	.	TRBJ2-3	TRBV3-1/TRBV3-2	CASSGSGLAGGDTQYF	TGTGCCAGCAGCGGAAGCGGACTAGCGGGAGGAGATACGCAGTATTTT
TRBD1	.	TRBJ1-5	TRBV28	CASSRQGRHNQPQHF	TGTGCCAGCAGTAGACAGGGGAGGCACAATCAGCCCCAGCATTTT
TRBD2	.	TRBJ2-3	TRBV29-1	CSVVLADEADTQYF	TGCAGCGTTGTACTAGCGGATGAGGCCGATACGCAGTATTTT
.	.	TRBJ2-3	TRBV9	CASSLDSLTDTQYF	TGTGCCAGCAGTTTGGACAGTTTGACAGATACGCAGTATTTT
.	.	TRBJ2-7	TRBV9	CASSAETGHSYEQYF	TGTGCCAGCAGCGCGGAGACTGGCCACTCCTACGAGCAGTACTTC
.	.	TRBJ1-1	TRBV9	CASSVGSQNTEAFF	TGTGCCAGCAGCGTCGGGTCGCAGAACACTGAAGCTTTCTTT
TRBD1	.	TRBJ1-4	TRBV6-2/TRBV6-3	CASSSRDSNEKLFF	TGTGCCAGCAGTTCCCGGGACAGTAATGAAAAACTGTTTTTT
.	.	TRBJ2-7	TRBV14	CASSQDLGVSYEQYF	TGTGCCAGCAGCCAAGATCTGGGAGTTTCCTACGAGCAGTACTTC
.	.	TRBJ2-4	TRBV6-5	CASQDLAKNIQYF	TGTGCCAGCCAAGACTTAGCCAAAAACATTCAGTACTTC
TRBD1	.	TRBJ1-6	TRBV4-2	CASREEVTGGGSPLHF	TGTGCCAGCAGGGAGGAAGTAACAGGGGGCGGCTCACCCCTCCACTTT
TRBD1	.	TRBJ1-2	TRBV9	CASSAQGAWGYTF	TGTGCCAGCAGCGCCCAGGGGGCCTGGGGCTACACCTTC
TRBD1	.	TRBJ2-7	TRBV7-8	CASSLATGSSYEQYF	TGTGCCAGCAGCTTAGCGACAGGGAGCTCCTACGAGCAGTACTTC
.	.	TRBJ1-1	TRBV30	CAWSGQPNTEAFF	TGTGCCTGGAGTGGACAGCCGAACACTGAAGCTTTCTTT
TRBD1	.	TRBJ1-1	TRBV6-2/TRBV6-3	CASSYPTGTGAEAFF	TGTGCCAGCAGTTACCCGACCGGGACAGGGGCTGAAGCTTTCTTT
.	.	TRBJ1-5	TRBV28	CASSSAWGGVSNQPQHF	TGTGCCAGCAGTTCGGCCTGGGGGGGGGTAAGCAATCAGCCCCAGCATTTT
.	.	TRBJ1-1	TRBV9	CASSSVQGSAEAFF	TGTGCCAGCAGCTCAGTGCAGGGGTCGGCTGAAGCTTTCTTT
.	.	TRBJ1-5	TRBV30	CAWRAAGVDQPQHF	TGTGCCTGGAGGGCCGCAGGGGTCGATCAGCCCCAGCATTTT
.	.	TRBJ2-7	TRBV3-1/TRBV3-2	CARASGGGKGFGLYEQYF	TGTGCCAGAGCCTCGGGGGGCGGGAAGGGTTTTGGACTTTACGAGCAGTACTTC
TRBD2	.	TRBJ2-1	TRBV7-2	CASSLEASGSYNEQFF	TGTGCCAGCAGCTTAGAGGCTAGCGGGAGCTACAATGAGCAGTTCTTC
TRBD1	.	TRBJ2-1	TRBV7-9	CASSPTGAPNEQFF	TGTGCCAGCAGCCCGACAGGGGCCCCAAATGAGCAGTTCTTC
.	.	TRBJ2-7	TRBV6-5	CASSYSSSSYEQYF	TGTGCCAGCAGTTACTCGAGTAGCAGCTACGAGCAGTACTTC
.	.	TRBJ1-1	TRBV30	CAWNFETEAFF	TGTGCCTGGAATTTCGAGACTGAAGCTTTCTTT
TRBD2	.	TRBJ2-1	TRBV6-2/TRBV6-3	CASSPGTSGRSSYNEQFF	TGTGCCAGCAGCCCCGGGACTAGCGGGAGGAGCTCCTACAATGAGCAGTTCTTC
.	few	TRBJ2-5	TRBV11-2	CASSLLLSSVGETQYF	TGTGCCAGCAGCTTACTACTTTCCAGCGTTGGGGAGACCCAGTACTTC
.	.	TRBJ2-1	TRBV19	CASSPTGWVNEQFF	TGTGCCAGTAGTCCGACAGGTTGGGTGAATGAGCAGTTCTTC
.	.	TRBJ1-2	TRBV5-5	CASSRQVGEGGYTF	TGTGCCAGCAGCCGACAAGTGGGAGAGGGTGGCTACACCTTC
TRBD2	.	TRBJ2-2	TRBV6-5	CASSLGGRGTGELFF	TGTGCCAGCAGCCTTGGCGGGAGAGGCACCGGGGAGCTGTTTTTT
.	.	TRBJ2-7	TRBV5-1	CASRESALHEQYF	TGCGCCAGCAGGGAGTCGGCCCTCCACGAGCAGTACTTC
TRBD1	.	TRBJ2-3	TRBV10-3	CAIRNRGPDTQYF	TGTGCCATCAGGAACAGGGGGCCAGATACGCAGTATTTT
TRBD1	.	TRBJ1-2	TRBV7-2	CASSQGGQGAFVGYTF	TGTGCCAGCAGCCAGGGGGGGCAGGGGGCTTTTGTCGGCTACACCTTC
.	.	TRBJ1-1	TRBV10-3	CAISESSSVPTNTEAFF	TGTGCCATCAGTGAGTCAAGTAGCGTTCCGACCAACACTGAAGCTTTCTTT